Below, 5 T cell receptor beta chains from the same sample are listed, as sequenced in a study of spatial heterogeneity in lung cancer. A single record per CDR3 protein comes from TCRdb applying MiXCR to the 5' RACE reads. The sample contains around 2,500 distinct CDR3 sequences, around 58% of which appear only once. The time point here: blood at routine non-recurrence follow-up after resection. Sequenced here: PBMCs, sampled at follow-up. The receptor source for this set is a female donor with early-stage non-small cell lung cancer.

The count of this clonotype is one. This beta chain appears as a stray read in a library generated for alpha chains; its size is not informative. The gene calls are TRBV9 and TRBJ2-5; no clear D. This CDR3 comprises 17 residues. The V gene's germline CDR1 is SGDLS and CDR2 YYNGEE. Between the trimmed V and J ends, which lost 0 bases and 1 base, there was a span of 16 bases. This CDR3 is CASSVGFRPTPQETQYF. CDR3 coding DNA: TGTGCCAGCAGCGTAGGCTTTAGACCGACTCCCCAAGAGACCCAGTACTTC.

Turning to this clonotype: The library was prepared for alpha chains; this beta chain is a stray read, so its frequency means little. The chain couples TRBV29-1 to TRBJ2-1, with 9 bases fitting TRBD2. CDR3 length equals 13 residues. J lost 8 bases, V lost 6 bases, and 8 bases had no gene match. Per germline, CDR1 SQVTM and CDR2 ANQGSEA. The CDR3 is CSVAGGLDHEQFF. CDR3 DNA: TGCAGCGTAGCGGGGGGCCTCGACCATGAGCAGTTCTTC.

Concerning this clonotype: This beta chain is a stray read from a library made for alpha chains; its abundance is not meaningful. V is TRBV29-1 and J is TRBJ2-3; TRBD1 is a possible D gene (5 bases). Trimming took off 2 bases at V and 12 bases at J, with 15 bases between the two ends. The germline gives CDR1 SQVTM, CDR2 ANQGSEA. CDR3 length equals 12 residues. Here the CDR3 reads CSVEFSSGNQYF. In DNA form, the CDR3 reads TGCAGCGTTGAATTTTCTTCAGGGAATCAGTATTTT.

This clonotype was counted only a few times. This beta chain is an off-target read within a library intended for alpha chains, so its frequency means little. V usage is TRBV28 and J usage is TRBJ2-7; unclear D gene. The length of the CDR3 is 14 residues. From germline, CDR1 is MDHEN and CDR2 SYDVKM. Trimming cost V 4 bases and J 4 bases, with 14 bases left between them. In DNA, the CDR3 is TGTGCCAGCAGTTGGTCGTTGGGTCCTTACGAGCAGTACTTC. Protein product: CASSWSLGPYEQYF.

In regard to this clonotype: A library prepared for alpha chains yielded this beta chain as an off-target read; its size is of little meaning. The J gene is TRBJ2-7, the V gene TRBV7-2, with 7 bases aligning to TRBD1. This CDR3 comprises 13 residues. Germline V CDR1 and CDR2: SGHTA, FQGNSA. The V segment lost 1 base and the J segment 12 bases; nucleotides outside the gene matches: 9. DNA for the CDR3: TGTGCCAGCAGCTTAGATTTTTCCCGGGACAGGTACTTC. It encodes CASSLDFSRDRYF.